These 17 T cell receptor beta chains came from one sample sequenced in a study of CD8 T cells in ankylosing spondylitis. Using its own MiXCR run on the 5' RACE reads, TCRdb lists one record per CDR3 protein. The table includes about 260,000 distinct CDR3 sequences, roughly 20% detected once. The sequencing input was blood, either unsorted or a sorted T cell fraction (not recorded which). The receptors were gathered from a male donor with ankylosing spondylitis or in good health (not recorded which).

This chain links TRBV18 with TRBJ1-5; 7 bases fit TRBD1. Germline CDR1 and CDR2: KGHSH and LQKENI. The CDR3 loop spans 15 amino acids. Trimming removed 5 bases from V and 4 bases from J; junction bases left unmatched: 8. The CDR3 protein is CASSRTGDLNQPQHF. The CDR3 coding sequence is TGTGCCAGCTCAAGAACAGGGGACCTGAATCAGCCCCAGCATTTT.

This chain joins TRBV11-2 and TRBJ1-5, with no clear D. In germline, CDR1 is SGHAT, CDR2 FQNNGV. Trimming took 0 bases from V and 10 from J, leaving 13 bases between them. CDR3 length: 14 amino acids. The DNA for the CDR3 is TGTGCCAGCAGCTTAGATGGGGATAGATACCCCCAGCATTTT. Amino acid sequence: CASSLDGDRYPQHF.

This clonotype was seen only a few times. The gene calls are TRBV20-1 and TRBJ2-1, with no clear D. Germline V lookup: CDR1 DFQATT, CDR2 SNEGSKA (reference sequence). The length of the CDR3 is 12 residues. Trimming pared 6 bases from V and 9 bases from J, leaving 15 bases between. The CDR3: CSARKQVTEQFF. In nucleotides, the CDR3 is TGCAGTGCCCGCAAACAAGTGACTGAGCAGTTCTTC.

This chain uses TRBV5-1 with TRBJ2-1; possibly TRBD1 for D (5 bases). CDR1 and CDR2 (germline): SGHRS, YFSETQ. With 3 bases removed from V and 5 bases from J, the gap between germline ends came to 15 bases. The CDR3 totals 15 residues. This CDR3 is CASSSFTGPNNEQFF. The CDR3 coding sequence is TGCGCCAGCAGCTCCTTTACAGGTCCTAACAATGAGCAGTTCTTC.

The chain has TRBV7-6 and TRBJ2-2, with D possibly matching TRBD2 (5 bases). The CDR3 runs to 16 residues. The V gene's germline CDR1 is SGHVS and CDR2 FNYEAQ. V was shortened by 0 bases and J by 5 bases, with 13 bases between the two germline ends. Written as DNA, the CDR3 is TGTGCCAGCAGCTTAGCGGAGCGTAGCGTAACCGGGGAGCTGTTTTTT. Protein product: CASSLAERSVTGELFF.

The sample holds many counts of this clonotype. The chain has TRBV28 and TRBJ1-1, with 9 bases identical to TRBD1. V gave up 7 bases and J gave up 5 bases; unmatched junction bases: 11. The CDR3 length is 15 residues. Germline CDR1 reads MDHEN; CDR2 reads SYDVKM. DNA of the CDR3: TGTGCCAGCACCGTACACGGGACAGGGCGGACTGAAGCTTTCTTT. Protein sequence: CASTVHGTGRTEAFF.

This clonotype was found a few times. The chain recombines TRBV28 with TRBJ2-3; TRBD1 matches at 10 bases. Germline CDR1 and CDR2: MDHEN and SYDVKM. The CDR3 runs to 18 residues. V lost 6 bases to trimming and J lost 1 base; unmatched junction nucleotides: 13. CDR3 protein: CASRSPTGGSWGTDTQYF. As DNA, the CDR3 is TGTGCCAGCAGGTCCCCGACAGGGGGCTCGTGGGGCACAGATACGCAGTATTTT.

This rearrangement joins TRBV29-1 to TRBJ2-3, with a weak D call TRBD1 (6 bases). The germline CDR1 and CDR2 sequences are SQVTM and ANQGSEA. The CDR3 loop spans 12 amino acids. Trimming stripped 7 bases from V and 5 bases from J, with 13 bases between. The CDR3 region is CSAGQGLDTQYF. CDR3 nucleotide sequence: TGCAGCGCCGGTCAGGGGCTAGATACGCAGTATTTT.

This clonotype occurred a few times. The chain uses TRBV5-1 and TRBJ2-7; D not resolved. Trimming shortened V by 2 bases and J by 3 bases, and 6 bases separated the two germline ends. This CDR3 contains 12 residues. Germline CDR1 and CDR2: SGHRS and YFSETQ. The CDR3 sequence: CASSFWDYEQYV. DNA for the CDR3: TGCGCCAGCAGCTTCTGGGACTACGAGCAGTACGTC.

This clonotype occurred many times. This CDR3 is CASSESGTGNSPLHF. CDR3 nucleotides: TGCGCCAGCAGTGAGTCCGGGACTGGAAACTCACCCCTCCACTTT. V is TRBV5-1 and J is TRBJ1-6; the D gene is possibly TRBD1 (5 bases). The CDR3 sequence is 15 residues long. Per germline, CDR1 SGHRS and CDR2 YFSETQ. V was pared by 5 bases and J by 10 bases, with 19 bases between.

Details on this clonotype: The CDR3 does not close with the conserved phenylalanine or tryptophan, likely indicating a read error. The CDR3 spells CASSARGRRSYNEQFL. In DNA form, the CDR3 reads TGTGCCAGCAGCGCCCGGGGGAGGCGATCCTACAATGAGCAGTTCCTC. J is TRBJ2-1 and V is TRBV7-3; D is possibly TRBD2 (6 bases). V shed 5 bases and J shed 1 base, with 15 bases lying between them. Germline CDR1 is SGHTA and CDR2 is FQGTGA. This CDR3 region has 16 residues.

V and J are TRBV6-1 and TRBJ1-6; D perhaps matches TRBD1 (5 bases). V dropped 6 bases and J dropped 3 bases, with 12 bases sitting between them. The CDR3 has 15 residues. Germline V lookup: CDR1 MNHNS, CDR2 SASEGT. CDR3 amino acids: CASSRDGIYNSPLHF. The CDR3 nucleotides are TGTGCCAGCAGCCGGGACGGAATCTATAATTCACCCCTCCACTTT.

This chain links TRBV5-4 with TRBJ2-2, with 7 bases aligning to TRBD1. The CDR3 has 16 amino acids. Germline V gene sequence: CDR1 SGHNT, CDR2 YYREEE (reference sequence). Trimming removed 3 bases from V and 4 bases from J; junction bases left unmatched: 9. Written as DNA, the CDR3 is TGTGCCAGCAGCTCGCCCACAGGGGTGACCACCGGGGAGCTGTTTTTT. It is translated as CASSSPTGVTTGELFF.

This clonotype was recorded at least ten times. The V and J genes are TRBV5-1 and TRBJ1-2; the D is unclear. The V end was cut by 0 bases, the J end by 5 bases, with 8 bases between. The CDR3 runs 13 residues. Germline loops: CDR1 SGHRS, CDR2 YFSETQ. CDR3 amino acids: CASSLADGYGYTF. The CDR3 bases are TGCGCCAGCAGCTTGGCGGATGGATATGGCTACACCTTC.

The CDR3 reads CSGQGLLSSYEQYV. CDR3 DNA: TGCAGTGGCCAGGGTTTACTAAGCTCCTACGAGCAGTACGTC. The chain is built from TRBV20-1 and TRBJ2-7; a weak D match, TRBD1 (5 bases). The germline V gene has CDR1 DFQATT and CDR2 SNEGSKA (reference sequence). Trimming took 7 bases from V and 0 from J, leaving 16 bases between them. This CDR3 spans 14 amino acids.

This clonotype was counted once. The chain recombines TRBV28 with TRBJ2-1, with D maybe TRBD2 (6 bases). Trimming stripped 2 bases from V and 6 bases from J, with 14 bases between. The germline CDR1 and CDR2 sequences are MDHEN and SYDVKM. The length of the CDR3 is 15 residues. The CDR3 coding sequence is TGTGCCAGCAGTTTAGGGGGAACGGAGGGCAATGAGCAGTTCTTC. Translated: CASSLGGTEGNEQFF.

This clonotype was detected a few times. The chain is built from TRBV28 and TRBJ1-1; D unclear. Germline values: CDR1 MDHEN, CDR2 SYDVKM. V lost 5 bases and J lost 5, with 6 bases in between. The CDR3 length is 11 residues. The CDR3 reads CASSSWTEAFF. As DNA, the CDR3 is TGTGCCAGCAGTAGTTGGACTGAAGCTTTCTTT.